The 9 T cell receptor beta chains given below trace back to one sample, sequenced in a study of blood T cells in healthy people across ages. Combining a sample-barcoded 5' primer with a J-beta primer mix, a second PCR ran for roughly 6 to 11 cycles. In TCRdb, the 5' RACE reads were re-called with MiXCR into one record per CDR3 protein. Here the sample spans some 1.5 million distinct CDR3 sequences, 42% being singletons. Sample: blood. These receptor sequences come from a woman under 30 in good health.

The rearrangement links TRBV20-1 to TRBJ1-2; 8 nucleotides match TRBD1. The ends lost 0 bases at V and 2 bases at J; junction bases unmatched: 5. This CDR3 has 15 residues. In germline, CDR1 is DFQATT, CDR2 SNEGSKA (reference sequence). The CDR3 here is CSARDDRGPNYGYTF. In DNA, the CDR3 is TGCAGTGCTAGAGATGACAGGGGCCCCAACTATGGCTACACCTTC.

The chain links TRBV7-2 to TRBJ1-4; a weak D match, TRBD1 (6 bases). Germline V gene data show CDR1 as SGHTA and CDR2 as FQGNSA. The CDR3 runs to 13 residues. The V gene lost 5 bases and the J gene lost 6 bases, with 10 bases spanning the gap. The chain's CDR3 is CASSLYRDEKLFF. In DNA form, the CDR3 reads TGTGCCAGCAGCCTCTACAGGGATGAAAAACTGTTTTTT.

V is TRBV7-9 and J is TRBJ2-1; a possible D gene is TRBD1 (6 bases). There are 13 residues in the CDR3. V was trimmed by 5 bases and J by 4 bases, leaving 9 bases between them. The germline V gene has CDR1 SEHNR and CDR2 FQNEAQ (reference sequence). Here the CDR3 reads CASSTDRYNEQFF. The CDR3 DNA reads as TGTGCCAGCAGCACCGACAGGTACAATGAGCAGTTCTTC.

This clonotype was seen a few times. V is TRBV6-2 or TRBV6-3 and J is TRBJ2-1; D gene unclear. V was clipped by 0 bases and J by 7 bases, with 4 bases between them. Germline CDR1 reads MNHEY; CDR2 reads SVGEGT. The CDR3 is 12 amino acids. For the CDR3, the DNA is TGTGCCAGCAGTTACTCGATGAATGAGCAGTTCTTC. Its protein product is CASSYSMNEQFF.

The V and J genes are TRBV16 and TRBJ1-2, with D possibly being TRBD1 (5 bases). The V and J ends lost 0 bases and 7 bases respectively, with 9 bases between them. CDR3 length: 13 amino acids. The germline CDR1 and CDR2 sequences are KGHSY and FQNENV. CDR3 nucleotides: TGTGCCAGCAGCCAATCAAGGGGTAGTGGCTACACCTTC. It is translated as CASSQSRGSGYTF.

Of note for this clonotype: Just one base apart from a much larger clone, this may be a read error. The gene calls are TRBV6-5 and TRBJ2-7; no definite D call. This CDR3 has 15 residues. Germline loops: CDR1 MNHEY, CDR2 SVGAGI. This CDR3 reads CAGSFNSAGPYEQYF. Here the CDR3 DNA reads TGTGCCGGCAGTTTTAACTCGGCAGGTCCGTACGAGCAGTACTTC.

J is TRBJ2-1 and V is TRBV6-2 or TRBV6-3; 9 nucleotides match TRBD2. The CDR3 is 16 residues long. Trimming at V came to 0 bases and at J to 3 bases, leaving 3 bases not matched to a gene. Looked up from germline, CDR1 is MNHEY and CDR2 is SVGEGT. The CDR3 here is CASSYSQRGVYNEQFF. As DNA, the CDR3 is TGTGCCAGCAGTTACTCCCAGCGGGGGGTCTACAATGAGCAGTTCTTC.

The chain joins TRBV27 to TRBJ2-2, with 11 bases aligning to TRBD2. The CDR3 is made up of 17 amino acids. Looked up from germline, CDR1 is MNHEY and CDR2 is SMNVEV (reference sequence). The junction had 6 bases not matched to a gene; V was cut back by 1 base and J by 5 bases. The CDR3 DNA follows: TGTGCCAGCAGTTTATGGCTAGCGGGAGGTGTTACCGGGGAGCTGTTTTTT. Translation: CASSLWLAGGVTGELFF.

The CDR3 is CASSLGGTEYNQQFF. The CDR3 region has the DNA TGTGCCAGCAGCCTGGGAGGGACGGAGTACAATCAACAGTTCTTC. The rearrangement joins TRBV7-9 to TRBJ2-1; TRBD2 matches 7 bases. The CDR3 runs 15 residues. Germline V gene sequence: CDR1 SEHNR, CDR2 FQNEAQ (reference sequence). J gave up 13 bases and V 5 bases, and 17 bases lay outside the gene matches.